The entry below describes one T cell receptor (beta chain). The protocol was immunoSEQ multiplex PCR, while the TCRdb copy is restricted to in-frame clones and leaves out a portion. Counted here are around 280,000 clones, approximately 90% occurring once; the ten biggest clones make up about 5.5%. Trimming shortened V by 0 bases and J by 1 base, and 10 bases separated the two germline ends. The CDR3 has 16 amino acids. In germline, CDR1 is SGHRS, CDR2 YFSETQ. The sample originates from a study of blood T cell repertoires in COVID-19. The genes are TRBV5-1 and TRBJ2-2; D call uncertain. The sequence was collected from a woman aged 40 to 50 who had recovered from COVID-19. The material sequenced was PBMCs or T cells enriched from blood (not recorded which). The CDR3 coding sequence is TGCGCCAGCAGCTTGGGAACGGTTTTGAACACCGGGGAGCTGTTTTTT. It translates to CASSLGTVLNTGELFF.